These 19 T cell receptor beta chains were all obtained from the same sample, sequenced in a study of T-cell reconstitution after alpha-beta-depleted transplantation in children. The library targeted TCRbeta and was prepared with unique molecular identifiers. TCRdb recomputed calls from the PCR reads with MiXCR, one row per CDR3 protein. The sample includes about 130,000 distinct CDR3 sequences, more than 9.5% seen only once; the top ten take nearly 25%. Sequenced here: PBMCs, mostly from graft donor cells, sampled 180 days after TCRalphabeta/CD19-depleted stem cell transplant. Receptor source: a girl younger than two who had a stem cell transplant for combined immunodeficiency, so the T cells may come from the graft donor.

In regard to this clonotype: This CDR3 fails to terminate in the conserved phenylalanine or tryptophan, so it likely reflects a read error. The CDR3 DNA follows: TGCAGTGCTAGAGGACTAGCGGGGTTGTACAATGAGCAGTTCTTG. The encoded protein is CSARGLAGLYNEQFL. The chain carries TRBV20-1 and TRBJ2-1; TRBD2 aligns across 11 bases. The CDR3 covers 15 residues. V lost 1 base and J lost 4; bases outside the gene matches: 3. The germline CDR1 and CDR2 sequences are DFQATT and SNEGSKA (reference sequence).

This clonotype was found a few times. The chain is built from TRBV28 and TRBJ1-6, with D unclear. The V and J ends lost 5 bases and 0 bases respectively, with 14 bases between them. Germline CDR1 is MDHEN and CDR2 is SYDVKM. The CDR3 contains 17 residues. CDR3 nucleotide sequence: TGTGCCAGCAGTACCGTGACGTTTAGCTCCTATAATTCACCCCTCCACTTT. Amino acid sequence: CASSTVTFSSYNSPLHF.

The V call is TRBV6-1, the J call TRBJ2-1, with TRBD2 matching 15 bases. Germline CDR1 is MNHNS and CDR2 is SASEGT. This CDR3 has 17 amino acids. After removal of 6 bases from V and 5 bases from J, the junction contained 8 bases not matched to a gene. The DNA for the CDR3 is TGTGCCAGCAGATCCGGGACTAGCGGGAGGACACACAATGAGCAGTTCTTC. Protein product: CASRSGTSGRTHNEQFF.

This clonotype was observed many times. The chain joins TRBV6-5 to TRBJ1-1; TRBD1 agrees at 10 bases. Per germline, CDR1 MNHEY and CDR2 SVGAGI. V was clipped by 1 base and J by 5 bases; unmatched bases: 10. The CDR3 has 17 residues. CDR3: CASSYYPGQGRRTEAFF. The CDR3 coding sequence is TGTGCCAGCAGTTACTATCCGGGACAGGGGAGGAGGACTGAAGCTTTCTTT.

The V call is TRBV7-9, the J call TRBJ2-7; TRBD1 is a possible D gene (6 bases). V was cut by 5 bases and J by 2 bases, with 13 bases left in between. The CDR3 spans 14 residues. CDR1 and CDR2 from the germline V gene are SEHNR and FQNEAQ (reference sequence). The CDR3 sequence is CASSAHYRAYEQYF. The CDR3 region has the DNA TGTGCCAGCAGCGCCCACTACAGGGCCTACGAGCAGTACTTC. Using reference TRBV7-9 and TRBJ2-7 for the parts outside the CDR3, the full variable domain is DTGVSQNPRHKITKRGQNVTFRCDPISEHNRLYWYRQTLGQGPEFLTYFQNEAQLEKSRLLSDRFSAERPKGSFSTLEIQRTEQGDSAMYLCASSAHYRAYEQYFGPGTRLTVT.

This clonotype occurred a few times. This chain joins TRBV20-1 and TRBJ2-7; D might be TRBD1 (6 bases). The V end was cut by 4 bases, the J end by 3 bases, with 19 bases between. From germline, CDR1 is DFQATT and CDR2 SNEGSKA (reference sequence). This CDR3 is built from 15 residues. CDR3 region: CSAKPDSPPNYEQYF. The CDR3 DNA follows: TGCAGTGCTAAACCGGACAGCCCTCCCAACTACGAGCAGTACTTC.

This chain connects TRBV20-1 to TRBJ2-3, with D perhaps matching TRBD1 (6 bases). V dropped 1 base and J dropped 4 bases, with 21 bases sitting between them. The germline gives CDR1 DFQATT, CDR2 SNEGSKA (reference sequence). The CDR3 spans 17 residues. CDR3 nucleotide sequence: TGCAGTGCTAGAGCCAGTCTGGGGGCCGGTGCCGCAGATACGCAGTATTTT. It encodes CSARASLGAGAADTQYF.

J is TRBJ2-3 and V is TRBV9; D might be TRBD1 (7 bases). Trimming removed 2 bases from V and 3 bases from J, with 16 bases in between. CDR3 length: 16 residues. Germline-derived CDR1 and CDR2 are SGDLS and YYNGEE. The CDR3 DNA reads as TGTGCCAGCAGCGTTCAGGGGGTCGCGGGAACAGATACGCAGTATTTT. Its protein is CASSVQGVAGTDTQYF.

The rearrangement joins TRBV5-1 to TRBJ2-4; 14 positions match TRBD2. The CDR3 length is 19 residues. The germline V gene encodes CDR1 SGHRS and CDR2 YFSETQ. V lost 0 bases, J lost 8 bases, and 13 bases stayed unmatched. The CDR3 region has the DNA TGCGCCAGCAGCTTGGTTCCCCGCTCCGGGACTAGCGGGAGATACATTCAGTACTTC. It yields the protein CASSLVPRSGTSGRYIQYF.

This clonotype was counted a single time. Given a much more abundant clone one base away, this may be a read error. The CDR3 protein is CASSRGSTGELYF. The CDR3 region has the DNA TGTGCCAGCAGCCGGGGGAGCACCGGGGAGCTGTATTTT. J is TRBJ2-2 and V is TRBV12-3 or TRBV12-4; the D gene is possibly TRBD2 (6 bases). The CDR3 spans 13 residues.

Only one count was recorded for this clonotype. This rearrangement joins TRBV10-1 to TRBJ2-1, with D hard to call. Trimming removed 2 bases at V and 2 bases at J, with 7 bases between. The CDR3 covers 14 residues. Germline V gene lookup returns CDR1 WNHNN and CDR2 SYGVQD (reference sequence). The CDR3 DNA reads TGCGCCAGCAGTGAGGGAGCCACCTACAATGAGCAGTTCTTC. It specifies CASSEGATYNEQFF.

This clonotype was observed a few times. The chain uses TRBV18 and TRBJ2-7; the match to TRBD1 covers 7 bases. Germline V gives CDR1 KGHSH, CDR2 LQKENI. V lost 6 bases, J lost 4 bases, and 15 bases stayed unmatched. The CDR3 loop spans 16 amino acids. The chain's CDR3 is CASSPIIRQGLYEQYF. In nucleotides, the CDR3 is TGTGCCAGCTCGCCGATCATAAGACAGGGCTTGTACGAGCAGTACTTC.

The rearrangement joins TRBV2 to TRBJ2-1, with 9 positions matching TRBD2. After removal of 6 bases from V and 7 bases from J, the junction contained 13 bases not matched to a gene. The CDR3 covers 16 residues. Germline V gene sequence: CDR1 SNHLY, CDR2 FYNNEI. As DNA, the CDR3 is TGTGCCAGCAGCTCCATCCTAGCGGGAAGTACGAATGAGCAGTTCTTC. Protein: CASSSILAGSTNEQFF.

This clonotype was recorded many times. The DNA for the CDR3 is TGTGCCAGCAGCCACCGAGGGGCCCGAGATACGCAGTATTTT. Translating it yields CASSHRGARDTQYF. V gene TRBV14 combines with J gene TRBJ2-3, with D perhaps being TRBD1 or TRBD2 (5 bases each). V was trimmed by 3 bases and J by 5 bases, leaving 12 bases between them. The CDR3 is 14 residues long. Germline CDR1 and CDR2: SGHDN and FVKESK.

The chain uses TRBV30 and TRBJ2-3, with a possible D match to TRBD1 (5 bases). The CDR3 covers 13 residues. Per the germline V gene, CDR1 is GTSNPN and CDR2 is SVGIG (reference sequence). Between the trimmed V and J ends, which lost 5 bases and 1 base, there was a span of 10 bases. As DNA, the CDR3 is TGTGCCTGGTGTATAGGGGGCACAGATACGCAGTATTTT. Translation: CAWCIGGTDTQYF. Full variable domain (remainder filled in from reference TRBV30 and TRBJ2-3): SQTIHQWPATLVQPVGSPLSLECTVEGTSNPNLYWYRQAAGRGLQLLFYSVGIGQISSEVPQNLSASRPQDRQFILSSKKLLLSDSGFYLCAWCIGGTDTQYFGPGTRLTVL.

In its sample, this clonotype was seen many times. This chain joins TRBV10-3 and TRBJ2-3; 9 bases agree with TRBD1. Germline CDR1 and CDR2: ENHRY and SYGVKD. V dropped 10 bases and J dropped 3; count of bases not matched to a gene: 17. The CDR3 contains 17 residues. CDR3 coding DNA: TGTGCCACCAGAGGGTTCCCCCCACAGGGGGCGACAGATACGCAGTATTTT. It encodes CATRGFPPQGATDTQYF.

The sample holds a few counts of this clonotype. The CDR3 region has the DNA TGCAGTGCTAGACAGGGGAGGAATGAGCAGTTCTTC. This encodes CSARQGRNEQFF. V is TRBV20-1 and J is TRBJ2-1; D may be TRBD1 or TRBD2 (6 bases each). CDR1 and CDR2 from the germline V gene are DFQATT and SNEGSKA (reference sequence). The CDR3 runs to 12 residues. Trimming cost V 2 bases and J 7 bases, with 9 bases left between them.

The table lists this clonotype with a few counts. The gene calls are TRBV10-3 and TRBJ2-5, with D unclear. Per germline, CDR1 ENHRY and CDR2 SYGVKD. CDR3 length equals 13 residues. Trimming removed 4 bases at V and 4 bases at J, with 10 bases between. CDR3 sequence: CAISGQVGETQYF. Here the CDR3 DNA reads TGTGCCATCAGTGGCCAGGTTGGAGAGACCCAGTACTTC.

Written as DNA, the CDR3 is TGTGCCAGCAGCCCTGGGCTCCTCCACGAGCAGTACTTC. Amino acid sequence: CASSPGLLHEQYF. The chain carries TRBV4-2 and TRBJ2-7; D call uncertain. Germline V gene sequence: CDR1 LGHNA, CDR2 YNFKEQ. With 4 bases removed from V and 5 bases from J, the gap between germline ends came to 12 bases. CDR3 length: 13 residues.